The clone carrying this T cell receptor (beta chain) was recorded a few times. These data are taken from a study of patients and donors after allogeneic stem cell transplantation. TCRdb re-called the RT-PCR reads through MiXCR, storing one row per CDR3 protein. The sample yields about 74,000 distinct CDR3 sequences, less than 30% seen once. V dropped 2 bases and J dropped 4 bases, with 11 bases sitting between them. The CDR3 covers 13 residues. The V gene's germline CDR1 is DFQATT and CDR2 SNEGSKA (reference sequence). Sequences were obtained from blood, either unsorted or a sorted T cell fraction (not recorded which). This sequence was found in a human donor who was either an allogeneic HSCT recipient or a stem cell or donor lymphocyte infusion donor (not recorded which). It is not recorded whose cells these are; they may come from a transplant donor. The chain carries TRBV20-1 and TRBJ1-1; possible D gene TRBD1, 5 bases. The CDR3: CSARRQPGTEAFF. Written as DNA, the CDR3 is TGCAGTGCTAGAAGACAGCCTGGCACTGAAGCTTTCTTT.